One and the same sample provided the 6 T cell receptor beta chains below, sequenced in a study of cytomegalovirus exposure and HLA in healthy donors. The study ran its PCR with 60 Vbeta and 13 Jbeta primers. Here immunoSEQ multiplex PCR was the method, and the copy in TCRdb shows in-frame clones only, minus some. The profile shows over 90,000 clones, 55% to 75% of them singletons. The sample consisted of PBMCs. The source of these receptors is a man in his sixties in good health and CMV-seronegative.

The V and J genes are TRBV19 and TRBJ2-5; D is uncertain. V was shortened by 3 bases and J by 4 bases, with 9 bases between the two germline ends. This CDR3 contains 13 residues. Germline CDR1 is LNHDA and CDR2 is SQIVND (reference sequence). CDR3 nucleotides: TGTGCCAGTAGTATCAGAGGATTAGAGACCCAGTACTTC. Translating gives CASSIRGLETQYF.

The V and J genes are TRBV5-4 and TRBJ2-1; no firm D call. Germline CDR1 reads SGHNT; CDR2 reads YYREEE (reference sequence). The CDR3 runs to 13 residues. V was clipped by 1 base and J by 5 bases, with 7 bases between them. CDR3 coding DNA: TGTGCCAGCAGCTTGAGTCGCGACAATGAGCAGTTCTTC. Translating gives CASSLSRDNEQFF.

This rearrangement joins TRBV5-1 to TRBJ2-1; 8 nucleotides agree with TRBD2. Germline V gene data show CDR1 as SGHRS and CDR2 as YFSETQ. CDR3 length: 18 amino acids. The trim removed 5 bases at V and 1 base at J, leaving 14 bases unmatched. The CDR3 sequence: CASRRGSGGPHSYNEQFF. The CDR3 DNA is TGCGCCAGCAGGCGGGGGAGCGGGGGACCGCATTCCTACAATGAGCAGTTCTTC.

The chain employs TRBV2 and TRBJ2-1, with D possibly being TRBD2 (6 bases). CDR3 length: 16 amino acids. Germline CDR1 is SNHLY and CDR2 is FYNNEI. Trimming shortened V by 4 bases and J by 3 bases, and 16 bases separated the two germline ends. CDR3 nucleotide sequence: TGTGCCAGCAGTGGGGTGGGACTGGAGAACTACAATGAGCAGTTCTTC. Protein product: CASSGVGLENYNEQFF.

This clone has a handful of counts. This chain joins TRBV5-5 and TRBJ2-1; 8 bases match TRBD2. V trimming: 0 bases; J trimming: 7 bases; junction bases outside the gene matches: 15. The germline gives CDR1 SGHKS, CDR2 YYEKEE (reference sequence). The CDR3 sequence is 18 residues long. CDR3 nucleotides: TGTGCCAGCAGCTTGGCGTTGAGGGCTAGCGGGCTCCGTAATGAGCAGTTCTTC. Protein sequence: CASSLALRASGLRNEQFF.

V is TRBV18 and J is TRBJ2-2; the match to TRBD2 covers 9 bases. CDR3 length: 16 residues. Germline CDR1 KGHSH, CDR2 LQKENI. V lost 1 base and J lost 4; bases outside the gene matches: 4. The CDR3 coding sequence is TGTGCCAGCTCACCACTTGCTAGCGGGACCACCGGGGAGCTGTTTTTT. Its protein is CASSPLASGTTGELFF.